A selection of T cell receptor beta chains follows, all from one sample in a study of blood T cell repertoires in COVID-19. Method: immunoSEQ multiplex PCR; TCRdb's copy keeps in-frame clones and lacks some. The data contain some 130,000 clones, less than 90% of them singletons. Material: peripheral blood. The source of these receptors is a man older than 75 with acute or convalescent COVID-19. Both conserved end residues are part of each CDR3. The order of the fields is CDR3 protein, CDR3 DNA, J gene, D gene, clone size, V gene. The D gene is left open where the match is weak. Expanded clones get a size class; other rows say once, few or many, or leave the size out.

CASSDAWSGTATDTQYF | TGCGCCAGCAGTGACGCCTGGAGCGGCACCGCCACAGATACGCAGTATTTT | TRBJ2-3 | - | few | TRBV10-1
CASSTWTASGYGYTF | TGTGCCAGCAGTACCTGGACAGCCTCGGGCTATGGCTACACCTTC | TRBJ1-2 | - | few | TRBV27
CASGLQRGSSYEQYF | TGTGCCAGCGGACTCCAGCGGGGGAGCTCCTACGAGCAGTACTTC | TRBJ2-7 | TRBD2 | - | TRBV2
CASSSGTTKNIQYF | TGCGCCAGCAGCTCCGGGACTACCAAAAACATTCAGTACTTC | TRBJ2-4 | TRBD2 | - | TRBV5-1
CATSPGGLGAYNSPLHF | TGTGCCACCAGCCCCGGGGGTTTGGGGGCCTATAATTCACCCCTCCACTTT | TRBJ1-6 | - | - | TRBV15
CASSIGTSVINEQFF | TGTGCCAGTAGTATAGGGACTAGCGTGATCAATGAGCAGTTCTTC | TRBJ2-1 | TRBD2 | - | TRBV19
CASSGGPGNQPQHF | TGTGCCAGCAGCGGGGGGCCGGGCAATCAGCCCCAGCATTTT | TRBJ1-5 | - | - | TRBV9
CAWVRTSGETQYF | TGTGCCTGGGTTAGGACTAGCGGAGAGACCCAGTACTTC | TRBJ2-5 | TRBD2 | once | TRBV30
CASSVNTHDGNTIYF | TGTGCCAGCAGCGTTAACACCCATGATGGAAACACCATATATTTT | TRBJ1-3 | - | - | TRBV9
CASSAGRGEEGSTEAFF | TGTGCCAGCAGCGCTGGACGGGGGGAGGAGGGAAGCACTGAAGCTTTCTTT | TRBJ1-1 | - | - | TRBV5-4
CASTRDGNQPQHF | TGTGCCAGCACCAGGGATGGCAATCAGCCCCAGCATTTT | TRBJ1-5 | - | few | TRBV6-1
CASSSTGGVTEAFF | TGTGCCAGCAGTTCCACTGGAGGAGTGACTGAAGCTTTCTTT | TRBJ1-1 | - | - | TRBV3-1/TRBV3-2
CSASSGTGNEKLFF | TGCAGTGCTAGTTCCGGGACTGGAAATGAAAAACTGTTTTTT | TRBJ1-4 | - | - | TRBV20-1
CASSSIYQPQHF | TGTGCCAGCAGTTCTATTTATCAGCCCCAGCATTTT | TRBJ1-5 | - | - | TRBV12-3/TRBV12-4
CASSYGGEGSEQYF | TGTGCCAGCAGTTACGGAGGGGAGGGAAGCGAGCAGTACTTC | TRBJ2-7 | TRBD2 | - | TRBV5-6